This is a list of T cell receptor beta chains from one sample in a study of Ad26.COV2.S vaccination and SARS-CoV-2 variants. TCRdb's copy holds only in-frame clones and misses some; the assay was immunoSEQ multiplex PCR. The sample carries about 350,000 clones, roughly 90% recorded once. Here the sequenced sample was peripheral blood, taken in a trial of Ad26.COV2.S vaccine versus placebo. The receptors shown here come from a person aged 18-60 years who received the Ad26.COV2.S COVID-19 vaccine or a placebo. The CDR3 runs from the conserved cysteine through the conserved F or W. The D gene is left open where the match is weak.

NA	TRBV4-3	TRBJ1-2	CASSQDRLGGYTF	TGCGCCAGCAGCCAGGACCGGTTGGGTGGCTACACCTTC
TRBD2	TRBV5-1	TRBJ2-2	CASSLSGDTGELFF	TGCGCCAGCAGCTTAAGCGGGGACACCGGGGAGCTGTTTTTT
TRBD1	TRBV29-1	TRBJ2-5	CSVAPTGGRETQYF	TGCAGCGTCGCCCCGACAGGGGGAAGGGAGACCCAGTACTTC
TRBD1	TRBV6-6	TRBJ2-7	CASSYIRDRGREQYF	TGTGCCAGCAGTTACATTCGGGACAGGGGTAGGGAGCAGTACTTC
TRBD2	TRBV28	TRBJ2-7	CASSLLSRGGTSGRRYEQYF	TGTGCCAGCAGTTTATTGTCCAGGGGGGGGACTAGCGGGAGGAGGTACGAGCAGTACTTC
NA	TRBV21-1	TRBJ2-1	CASSKGTSGRDEQFF	TGTGCCAGCAGCAAAGGTACTAGCGGGAGGGATGAGCAGTTCTTC
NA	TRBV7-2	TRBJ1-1	CASSFLTLGENEAFF	TGTGCCAGCAGCTTTTTAACCCTCGGGGAGAATGAAGCTTTCTTT
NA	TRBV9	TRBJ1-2	CASSVDGANYGYTF	TGTGCCAGCAGCGTAGACGGGGCAAACTATGGCTACACCTTC
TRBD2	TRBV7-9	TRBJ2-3	CASSRERGVDTQYF	TGTGCCAGCAGCCGTGAGCGGGGGGTAGATACGCAGTATTTT
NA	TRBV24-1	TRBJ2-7	CATSDRVAQYF	TGTGCCACCAGTGATCGAGTCGCGCAGTACTTC
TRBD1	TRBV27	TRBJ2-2	CASQAIRGRLTGELFF	TGTGCCAGCCAAGCCATCAGGGGGCGGTTGACCGGGGAGCTGTTTTTT